This T cell receptor (beta chain) was recorded in a study of T cells after posttransplantation cyclophosphamide. Points from the study as a whole: After PTCy, TRB diversity resembled that of CNI/methotrexate controls. Blood and skin or GI T cell repertoires showed limited TRB overlap.

Profiled with immunoSEQ multiplex PCR; TCRdb holds only in-frame clones, not every one. The sample contains 34,000 or so clones, none of them singletons. Comments on this clone: Its antigen is not identified.

This related bone marrow graft donor gave peripheral blood on the day of marrow donation. The germline V and J ends were trimmed by 2 bases and 6 bases, with 8 bases remaining between them. The CDR3 runs 12 residues. The germline V gene has CDR1 SGHRS and CDR2 YFSETQ. Sequencing input: PBMCs. This sequence originates from a woman aged 50 to 60 in good health and a related stem cell transplant donor. The J gene is TRBJ1-2, the V gene TRBV5-1; weak D call: TRBD1 (6 bases). CDR3 loop: CASSFNRDGYTF. The CDR3 DNA follows: TGCGCCAGCAGCTTTAACAGGGATGGCTACACCTTC.